These 7 T cell receptor beta chains came from one sample sequenced in a study of blood T cell repertoires in COVID-19. The data were produced by immunoSEQ multiplex PCR, yet TCRdb's version contains in-frame clones alone and is incomplete. The sample contains under 250,000 clones, around 80% of which appear only once. Specimen: peripheral blood. The receptors shown here come from a man between 35 and 55 years old with acute or convalescent COVID-19.

The chain links TRBV5-4 to TRBJ2-1, with D unclear. Germline-derived CDR1 and CDR2 are SGHNT and YYREEE (reference sequence). The CDR3 has 16 residues. V was cut by 3 bases and J by 1 base, with 14 bases left in between. CDR3 DNA sequence: TGTGCCAGCAGCTCATCAAGTAGCAGTTCCTACAATGAGCAGTTCTTC. Its protein product is CASSSSSSSSYNEQFF.

V usage is TRBV5-1 and J usage is TRBJ2-1; D is ambiguous. Trimming removed 4 bases at V and 0 bases at J, with 11 bases between. This CDR3 has 15 residues. Germline loops: CDR1 SGHRS, CDR2 YFSETQ. The CDR3 DNA is TGCGCCAGCAGCACTGACTCCGACTCCTACAATGAGCAGTTCTTC. Its protein product is CASSTDSDSYNEQFF.

Here the CDR3 reads CASSGQGTSGRAPETQYF. DNA for the CDR3: TGTGCCAGCAGCGGCCAGGGGACTAGCGGGAGGGCCCCGGAGACCCAGTACTTC. This sequence joins TRBV7-9 and TRBJ2-5; 16 bases are shared with TRBD2. After removal of 5 bases from V and 5 bases from J, the junction contained 11 bases not matched to a gene. This CDR3 has 18 residues. Germline V gene data show CDR1 as SEHNR and CDR2 as FQNEAQ (reference sequence).

The V gene is TRBV7-3, the J gene TRBJ2-1, with a weak D call TRBD2 (6 bases). Germline V gene lookup returns CDR1 SGHTA and CDR2 FQGTGA. This CDR3 spans 14 amino acids. The ends were cut back, 0 bases at V and 8 bases at J, with 11 bases in the middle. The CDR3 nucleotides read TGTGCCAGCAGCTTAACGTCGGGAGCACATGAGCAGTTCTTC. It codes for CASSLTSGAHEQFF.

The CDR3 DNA reads as TGCAGCGTTCGCGGGAGCGACGAGCAGTACTTC. It translates to CSVRGSDEQYF. The gene calls are TRBV29-1 and TRBJ2-7; 7 positions agree with TRBD2. This CDR3 contains 11 residues. V shed 5 bases, J shed 5 bases, and the junction held 3 bases outside the gene matches. CDR1 is SQVTM, CDR2 ANQGSEA, per germline.

The V call is TRBV6-1, the J call TRBJ1-2; D possibly corresponds to TRBD1 (5 bases). Germline V gene lookup returns CDR1 MNHNS and CDR2 SASEGT. This CDR3 is 15 amino acids long. Trimming shortened V by 2 bases and J by 5 bases, and 15 bases separated the two germline ends. The CDR3 nucleotides are TGTGCCAGCAGTGAAAATATGGGGGGATTTTATGGCTACACCTTC. This encodes CASSENMGGFYGYTF.

This clone has more than one count but fewer than ten. This chain joins TRBV27 and TRBJ2-5; D possibly corresponds to TRBD1 (5 bases). Trimming stripped 5 bases from V and 5 bases from J, with 12 bases between. The CDR3 has 13 amino acids. CDR1 MNHEY and CDR2 SMNVEV come from the germline V gene (reference sequence). As DNA, the CDR3 is TGTGCCAGCAGTAACCCAGCAGGGGAGACCCAGTACTTC. Its protein is CASSNPAGETQYF.